The clone carrying this T cell receptor beta chain was recorded a few times. Individuals drawn from 24 US areas were roughly 18 to 95 years old. The data were taken from a study of blood T cell repertoires in COVID-19. The CDR3 is 16 residues long. Per the germline V gene, CDR1 is SGHRS and CDR2 is YFSETQ. The V segment lost 3 bases and the J segment 0 bases; nucleotides outside the gene matches: 8. TCRdb keeps only in-frame clones here, not all; method: immunoSEQ multiplex PCR. In the table there are a few hundred thousand clones, around 85% of which are singletons. The source material was PBMCs or T cells enriched from blood (not recorded which). The V call is TRBV5-1, the J call TRBJ1-1, with TRBD1 identical over 7 bases. The TCR sequence derives from a man aged 25-45 years who had recovered from COVID-19. The CDR3 DNA reads as TGCGCCAGCAGCTCCATTCCGGGACAGATGAACACTGAAGCTTTCTTT. Translating gives CASSSIPGQMNTEAFF.